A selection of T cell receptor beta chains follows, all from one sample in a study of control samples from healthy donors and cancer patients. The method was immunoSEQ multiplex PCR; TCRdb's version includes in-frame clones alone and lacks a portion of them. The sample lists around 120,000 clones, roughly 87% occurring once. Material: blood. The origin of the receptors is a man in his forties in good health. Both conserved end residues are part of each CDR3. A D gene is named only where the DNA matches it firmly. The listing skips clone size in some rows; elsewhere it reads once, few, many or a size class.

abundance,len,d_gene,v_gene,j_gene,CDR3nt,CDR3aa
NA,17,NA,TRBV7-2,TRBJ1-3,TGTGCCAGCAGCATTACCAGCGGATGGAACTCTGGAAACACCATATATTTT,CASSITSGWNSGNTIYF
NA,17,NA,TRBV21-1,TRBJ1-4,TGTGCCAGCAGCAACTCGGACAGGGTCCCACCTAATGAAAAACTGTTTTTT,CASSNSDRVPPNEKLFF
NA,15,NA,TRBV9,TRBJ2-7,TGTGCCAGCAGCGTAGGGGGGGCCTCGGGATACGAGCAGTACTTC,CASSVGGASGYEQYF
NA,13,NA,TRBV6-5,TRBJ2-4,TGTGCCAGCAGTCCGGACCCCGGAAACATTCAGTACTTC,CASSPDPGNIQYF
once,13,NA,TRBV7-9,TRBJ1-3,TGTGCCGAGGACAGTCTCTCTGGAAACACCATATATTTT,CAEDSLSGNTIYF
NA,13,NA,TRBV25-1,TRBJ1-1,TGTGCCAGCAGACGGACAGCGAACACTGAAGCTTTCTTT,CASRRTANTEAFF
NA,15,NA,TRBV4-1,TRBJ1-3,TGCGCCAGCAGCCAATACGGGGGCACTGGAAACACCATATATTTT,CASSQYGGTGNTIYF
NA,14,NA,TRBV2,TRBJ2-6,TGTGCCAGCAACCAGGTATCTGGGGCCAACGTCCTGACTTTC,CASNQVSGANVLTF
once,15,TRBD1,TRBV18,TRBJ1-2,TGTGCCAGCTCACCCTACAGGGGGCCTAACTATGGCTACACCTTC,CASSPYRGPNYGYTF
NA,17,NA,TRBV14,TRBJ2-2,TGTGCCAGCAGCCAAGTCCCGGGACGGTCGTTCACCGGGGAGCTGTTTTTT,CASSQVPGRSFTGELFF
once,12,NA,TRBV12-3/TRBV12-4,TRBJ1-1,TGTGCCAGCAGCCACGACGGGCCTGAAGCTTTCTTT,CASSHDGPEAFF
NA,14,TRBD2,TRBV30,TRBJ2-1,TGTGCCTGGAGTGTAAAGGCTAGCGGGGACGAGCAGTTCTTC,CAWSVKASGDEQFF
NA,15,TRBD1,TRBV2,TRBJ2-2,TGTGCCAGCAGTGTTCGGACAGGCACCACCGGGGAGCTGTTTTTT,CASSVRTGTTGELFF
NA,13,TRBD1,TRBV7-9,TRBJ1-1,TGTGCCAGTAGGACAGGGGGCCGGACTGAAGCTTTCTTT,CASRTGGRTEAFF
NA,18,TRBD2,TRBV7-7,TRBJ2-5,TGTGCCAGCAGCTTACCCACTAGCGGGGGGGAGTACCAAGAGACCCAGTACTTC,CASSLPTSGGEYQETQYF
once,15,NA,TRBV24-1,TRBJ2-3,TGTGCCACCAGTGGTTCCCGGTTCCCCGCTCAGCGGCAGTATTTT,CATSGSRFPAQRQYF
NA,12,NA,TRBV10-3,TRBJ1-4,TGTGCCATCAGTGAGTCGAATGAAAAACTGTTTTTT,CAISESNEKLFF
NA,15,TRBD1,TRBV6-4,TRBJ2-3,TGTGCCAGCAGTCTTCGGACAGGGCAGGGAGATACGCAGTATTTT,CASSLRTGQGDTQYF
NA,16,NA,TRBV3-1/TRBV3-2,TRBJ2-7,TGTGCCAGCAGCCAAGCTCTGGGGGGGGGCACCTACGAGCAGTACTTC,CASSQALGGGTYEQYF
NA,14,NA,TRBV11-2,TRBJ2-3,TGTGCCAGCGGACTGGGGGGGCCTGCAGATACGCAGTATTTT,CASGLGGPADTQYF
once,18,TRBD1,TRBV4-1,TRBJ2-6,TGCGCCAGCAGCCAAGCTTACAGGGGGAGGCCTGGGGCCAACGTCCTGACTTTC,CASSQAYRGRPGANVLTF
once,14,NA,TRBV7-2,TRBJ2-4,TGTGCCAGCAGCGTACGTGGACCACAAAACATTCAGTACTTC,CASSVRGPQNIQYF
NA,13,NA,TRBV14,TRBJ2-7,TGTGCCAGCAGCCAAACGTTCTCTAGCGAGCAGTACTTC,CASSQTFSSEQYF